A selection of T cell receptor beta chains follows, all from one sample in a study of cytomegalovirus exposure and HLA in healthy donors. Generated by immunoSEQ multiplex PCR, the TCRdb table keeps only in-frame clones and is missing some. The data show under 200,000 clones, 68% seen once. The sequencing input was PBMCs. These receptors came from a man between 50 and 59 years old in good health and CMV-seronegative. Both conserved end residues are part of each CDR3. D genes are given only for firm matches. Part of the rows lack a size; the others show once, few, many or a class for expanded clones.

CASSFRVGESVNEQFF TGTGCCAGCAGCTTCCGAGTCGGGGAATCCGTCAATGAGCAGTTCTTC TRBV11-1 NA few TRBJ2-1
CASRNIGQGIGEAFF TGTGCCAGCAGAAACATTGGACAGGGGATAGGGGAAGCTTTCTTT TRBV6-6 TRBD1 NA TRBJ1-1
CASSQEPSGGAGYNEQFF TGTGCCAGCAGCCAAGAACCTAGCGGGGGGGCCGGCTACAATGAGCAGTTCTTC TRBV4-2 TRBD2 NA TRBJ2-1
CASRKQGANEAFF TGCGCCAGCAGAAAACAGGGTGCCAATGAAGCTTTCTTT TRBV5-1 NA NA TRBJ1-1
CASSLGRGQDTQYF TGCGCCAGCAGCTTGGGCAGGGGGCAAGATACGCAGTATTTT TRBV5-1 TRBD1 NA TRBJ2-3
CASSLTSGGAGELFF TGTGCCAGCAGCCTTACTAGCGGGGGAGCCGGGGAGCTGTTTTTT TRBV2 TRBD2 few TRBJ2-2
CASSFRPGQGATGELFF TGTGCCAGCAGTTTCCGTCCGGGACAGGGGGCGACCGGGGAGCTGTTTTTT TRBV27 TRBD1 NA TRBJ2-2
CASSYKGAFQETQYF TGTGCCAGCAGCTACAAGGGGGCATTCCAAGAGACCCAGTACTTC TRBV28 TRBD1 NA TRBJ2-5
CASSESGGYSGVYTEAFF TGCGCCAGCAGTGAATCGGGCGGCTACTCAGGGGTCTACACTGAAGCTTTCTTT TRBV10-1 NA few TRBJ1-1
CASTLNAGTGYTGELFF TGTGCCAGCACTCTTAATGCTGGGACAGGCTACACCGGGGAGCTGTTTTTT TRBV7-3 TRBD1 few TRBJ2-2
CASSLPDRGRAHQPQHF TGTGCCAGCAGCCTCCCGGACAGGGGGCGGGCCCATCAGCCCCAGCATTTT TRBV21-1 NA NA TRBJ1-5
CASSLAGLAGETQYF TGTGCCAGCAGCTTAGCCGGACTAGCCGGAGAGACCCAGTACTTC TRBV7-6 TRBD2 NA TRBJ2-5
CASSVTGTGRNSPLHF TGTGCCAGCAGCGTTACCGGGACAGGGAGAAATTCACCCCTCCACTTT TRBV7-9 TRBD1 NA TRBJ1-6
CASSPRQIYEQYF TGTGCCAGCAGCCCTCGACAGATTTACGAGCAGTACTTC TRBV7-2 NA NA TRBJ2-7
CASSRDRVFNEQFF TGCGCCAGCAGTCGGGACAGGGTTTTCAATGAGCAGTTCTTC TRBV5-1 TRBD1 NA TRBJ2-1
CASSLSGRGYNEQFF TGTGCCAGCAGTCTTAGCGGGAGGGGTTACAATGAGCAGTTCTTC TRBV2 TRBD2 NA TRBJ2-1
CASSLVVTGTNTEAFF TGCGCCAGCAGCTTGGTGGTTACAGGTACGAACACTGAAGCTTTCTTT TRBV5-1 NA few TRBJ1-1
CAISEGERWFF TGTGCCATCAGTGAGGGGGAGAGGTGGTTCTTC TRBV10-3 NA few TRBJ2-1
CASASLGRETYEQYF TGTGCCTCCGCCTCCCTGGGGCGGGAGACCTACGAGCAGTACTTC TRBV25-1 TRBD2 NA TRBJ2-7
CASIPETLGANGYTF TGTGCCAGCATCCCTGAAACGTTGGGGGCTAATGGCTACACCTTC TRBV28 NA NA TRBJ1-2
CASGGGYANTQYF TGTGCCAGCGGGGGGGGATACGCGAATACGCAGTATTTT TRBV9 TRBD2 NA TRBJ2-3
CASSIDRGSGNTIYF TGTGCCAGTAGTATTGACAGGGGGAGTGGAAACACCATATATTTT TRBV19 TRBD1 NA TRBJ1-3
CASSEHYNEQFF TGCGCCAGCAGTGAGCACTACAATGAGCAGTTCTTC TRBV10-2 NA once TRBJ2-1
CASSPGTGIPEQYF TGTGCCAGCTCGCCCGGGACAGGGATCCCCGAGCAGTACTTC TRBV18 TRBD1 few TRBJ2-7
CASSSSSHEQYF TGTGCCAGCAGCTCGAGCTCCCACGAGCAGTACTTC TRBV11-2 NA NA TRBJ2-7
CASSPDINYGYTF TGTGCCAGCAGTCCGGACATTAACTATGGCTACACCTTC TRBV14 NA NA TRBJ1-2
CASSLASGGTDTQYF TGCGCCAGCAGCTTGGCAAGCGGGGGAACAGATACGCAGTATTTT TRBV5-1 TRBD2 NA TRBJ2-3
CASSSDSRREAFF TGTGCCAGCAGCTCAGACAGCCGTCGTGAAGCTTTCTTT TRBV7-9 NA NA TRBJ1-1
CASSRPPGQAYNEQFF TGTGCCAGCAGCCGCCCTCCGGGACAGGCCTACAATGAGCAGTTCTTC TRBV5-4 TRBD1 NA TRBJ2-1
CASSLQGNTEAFF TGTGCCAGCAGCCTACAGGGGAACACTGAAGCTTTCTTT TRBV2 NA few TRBJ1-1
CASGLDRGGTDTQYF TGTGCTAGTGGTTTGGACAGGGGGGGAACAGATACGCAGTATTTT TRBV12-5 NA NA TRBJ2-3
CASSLYGRGETQYF TGTGCCAGCAGCTTATACGGCAGGGGAGAGACCCAGTACTTC TRBV7-2 NA few TRBJ2-5
CASSVNVRGTEAFF TGTGCCAGCAGCGTAAATGTCAGGGGGACTGAAGCTTTCTTT TRBV9 TRBD1 NA TRBJ1-1
CASSFQAGENTGELFF TGCGCCAGCAGCTTCCAGGCGGGGGAAAACACCGGGGAGCTGTTTTTT TRBV5-1 TRBD2 few TRBJ2-2
CASSSEQGALWGNTIYF TGTGCCAGCAGCTCGGAACAGGGGGCTCTCTGGGGAAACACCATATATTTT TRBV7-8 TRBD1 NA TRBJ1-3
CASSYSFSRGNEKLFF TGTGCCAGCAGTTACTCCTTCTCCAGGGGGAATGAAAAACTGTTTTTT TRBV6-5 TRBD1 NA TRBJ1-4
CASSLGTGSPLHF TGTGCCAGCAGCTTGGGAACGGGTTCACCCCTCCACTTT TRBV5-6 NA once TRBJ1-6
CASPRIAGGPCEQFF TGTGCCAGCCCCCGGATAGCGGGGGGGCCATGTGAGCAGTTCTTC TRBV6-4 TRBD2 once TRBJ2-1
CASSGTYEQYF TGCGCCAGCAGCGGCACCTACGAGCAGTACTTC TRBV5-1 NA once TRBJ2-7
CASSFRSSGALYEQYF TGTGCCAGCAGTTTTCGATCTAGCGGGGCCTTATACGAGCAGTACTTC TRBV28 TRBD2 NA TRBJ2-7
CASSQTGVSNQPQHF TGCGCCAGCAGCCAAACGGGGGTTAGCAATCAGCCCCAGCATTTT TRBV4-1 NA few TRBJ1-5
CASSPGTGLWYGYTF TGTGCCAGCAGTCCGGGGACAGGCCTATGGTATGGCTACACCTTC TRBV28 TRBD1 NA TRBJ1-2
CASSLRQGGNQPQHF TGTGCCAGCAGCCTCAGACAGGGGGGAAATCAGCCCCAGCATTTT TRBV28 TRBD1 NA TRBJ1-5
CASSLDRGHEQYF TGTGCCAGCAGCTTGGACAGGGGTCACGAGCAGTACTTC TRBV5-4 TRBD1 once TRBJ2-7
CASSLQSAQGYNEQFF TGTGCCAGCAGCTTACAGTCCGCACAGGGGTACAATGAGCAGTTCTTC TRBV7-3 TRBD1 NA TRBJ2-1
CASREGYEQYF TGTGCCAGCAGAGAGGGCTACGAGCAGTACTTC TRBV2 NA few TRBJ2-7
CATSTASTEAFF TGTGCCACCTCGACAGCCTCCACTGAAGCTTTCTTT TRBV28 NA NA TRBJ1-1
CASSLVAGAQGEQFF TGCGCCAGCAGCTTAGTAGCGGGGGCCCAGGGGGAGCAGTTCTTC TRBV5-1 TRBD2 NA TRBJ2-1
CASSLSGGQPQHF TGTGCCAGCAGTTTATCCGGGGGTCAGCCCCAGCATTTT TRBV28 NA NA TRBJ1-5
CASSLGLLAGASDTQYF TGCGCCAGCAGCTTGGGCCTACTAGCGGGGGCCTCAGATACGCAGTATTTT TRBV5-1 TRBD2 few TRBJ2-3
CASRLMGLAGGGDTQYF TGTGCAAGTCGCTTAATGGGACTAGCGGGGGGGGGAGATACGCAGTATTTT TRBV12-2 NA NA TRBJ2-3
CASSKVQGRSSYEQYF TGTGCCAGCAGTAAAGTACAGGGTAGGAGCTCCTACGAGCAGTACTTC TRBV6-1 NA few TRBJ2-7
CASSRGQQETQYF TGCGCCAGCAGCCGGGGACAGCAAGAGACCCAGTACTTC TRBV5-1 TRBD1 NA TRBJ2-5
CAISGVSGVTDTQYF TGTGCCATCAGTGGTGTTAGCGGGGTCACAGATACGCAGTATTTT TRBV10-3 TRBD2 NA TRBJ2-3
CASSLAYASSASYNEQFF TGTGCCAGCAGCTTAGCGTACGCGTCTAGCGCATCCTACAATGAGCAGTTCTTC TRBV7-2 NA NA TRBJ2-1
CASSLRASGGEETQYF TGTGCCAGCAGCTTGAGGGCTAGCGGGGGGGAAGAGACCCAGTACTTC TRBV5-5 TRBD2 NA TRBJ2-5
CASSPRGQGEDTQYF TGTGCCAGCAGCCCCAGGGGACAGGGGGAAGATACGCAGTATTTT TRBV28 TRBD1 NA TRBJ2-3
CSVRSGGAPYYEQYF TGCAGCGTCCGGTCCGGAGGGGCCCCTTACTACGAGCAGTACTTC TRBV29-1 NA NA TRBJ2-7
CSVDRGYETGYTF TGCAGCGTGGACAGGGGATATGAAACTGGCTACACCTTC TRBV29-1 TRBD1 NA TRBJ1-2
CASSLDRGGHGELFF TGCGCCAGCAGCTTGGACCGGGGGGGCCACGGGGAGCTGTTTTTT TRBV5-1 TRBD2 once TRBJ2-2